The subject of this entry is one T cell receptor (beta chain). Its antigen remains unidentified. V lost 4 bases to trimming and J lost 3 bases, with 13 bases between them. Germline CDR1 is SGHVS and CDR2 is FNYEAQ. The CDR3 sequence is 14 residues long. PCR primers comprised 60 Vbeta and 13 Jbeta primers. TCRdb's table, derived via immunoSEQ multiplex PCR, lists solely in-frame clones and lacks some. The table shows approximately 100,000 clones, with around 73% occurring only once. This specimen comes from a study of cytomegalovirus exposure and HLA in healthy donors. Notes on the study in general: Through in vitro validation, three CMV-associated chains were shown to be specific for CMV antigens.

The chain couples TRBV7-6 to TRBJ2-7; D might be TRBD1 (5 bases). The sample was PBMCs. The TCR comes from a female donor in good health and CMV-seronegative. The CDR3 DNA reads TGTGCCAGCAGCTCTTTACTTACAGGCTACGAGCAGTACTTC. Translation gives CASSSLLTGYEQYF.